Shown below are 25 T cell receptor beta chains from a single sample sequenced in a study of blood T cells in healthy people across ages. A J-beta primer mix and a sample-barcoded 5' primer were used in a second PCR of roughly 7 to 12 cycles. Using its own MiXCR run on the 5' RACE reads, TCRdb lists one record per CDR3 protein. This table holds roughly 1.6 million distinct CDR3 sequences, roughly 32% found once. Sequenced sample: blood. The receptors were sampled from a woman in her twenties or thirties in good health.

V usage is TRBV4-1 and J usage is TRBJ2-7; the D gene is possibly TRBD1 (5 bases). V lost 0 bases, J lost 0 bases, and 15 bases lay in between. Germline V gene sequence: CDR1 MGHRA, CDR2 YSYEKL. CDR3 length: 17 amino acids. CDR3 in DNA: TGCGCCAGCAGCCAAGATTCCCTGGACAAAAGCTCCTACGAGCAGTACTTC. Translation gives CASSQDSLDKSSYEQYF.

This rearrangement joins TRBV7-9 to TRBJ2-5; D is tentatively TRBD1 or TRBD2 (5 bases each). V lost 4 bases, J lost 4 bases, and 19 bases lay in between. The CDR3 length is 16 residues. Looked up from germline, CDR1 is SEHNR and CDR2 is FQNEAQ (reference sequence). CDR3 coding DNA: TGTGCCAGCAGCTCCGACGGGACCTCATGGGGAGAGACCCAGTACTTC. Translated, it gives CASSSDGTSWGETQYF. Using reference TRBV7-9 and TRBJ2-5 for the parts outside the CDR3, the full variable domain is DTGVSQNPRHKITKRGQNVTFRCDPISEHNRLYWYRQTLGQGPEFLTYFQNEAQLEKSRLLSDRFSAERPKGSFSTLEIQRTEQGDSAMYLCASSSDGTSWGETQYFGPGTRLLVL.

This clonotype has a count of ten or more. The rearrangement uses TRBV20-1 and TRBJ2-7; 10 nucleotides agree with TRBD2. CDR1 and CDR2 from the germline V gene are DFQATT and SNEGSKA (reference sequence). This CDR3 has 16 amino acids. Unmatched junction bases numbered 9, after V lost 4 bases and J lost 0 bases. CDR3 nucleotide sequence: TGCAGTGCTACGCCGCTAGCGGGGGACAGCTCCTACGAGCAGTACTTC. Protein sequence: CSATPLAGDSSYEQYF.

The chain recombines TRBV7-9 with TRBJ2-5, with TRBD1 matching over 7 bases. Germline V gene lookup returns CDR1 SEHNR and CDR2 FQNEAQ (reference sequence). The CDR3 consists of 15 residues. The ends lost 4 bases at V and 2 bases at J; junction bases unmatched: 7. The CDR3 loop is CASSSSGTDQETQYF. The CDR3 DNA is TGTGCCAGCAGCTCCTCCGGGACAGATCAAGAGACCCAGTACTTC.

The CDR3 nucleotides are TGTGCCAGCTCACCGGGGACAGGGAACGCGGAGCAGTTCTTC. This gives the protein CASSPGTGNAEQFF. The chain has TRBV18 and TRBJ2-1; TRBD1 aligns across 9 bases. V dropped 3 bases and J dropped 10; count of bases not matched to a gene: 7. CDR1 is KGHSH, CDR2 LQKENI, per germline. CDR3 length equals 14 residues.

This chain uses TRBV5-1 with TRBJ2-5, with D tentatively TRBD1 (5 bases). CDR3 size: 13 residues. V was clipped by 7 bases and J by 11 bases, with 21 bases between them. Germline loops: CDR1 SGHRS, CDR2 YFSETQ. This chain's CDR3 is CASGQGTGTKQYF. In DNA, the CDR3 is TGCGCCAGCGGGCAGGGTACTGGTACCAAGCAGTACTTC.

This clonotype was recorded a few times. The J gene is TRBJ1-1, the V gene TRBV6-5, with no clear D. The germline gives CDR1 MNHEY, CDR2 SVGAGI. CDR3 size: 15 residues. Trimming pared 6 bases from V and 4 bases from J, leaving 18 bases between. For the CDR3, the DNA is TGTGCCAGCAGCTCGACGCATCCGGGGAGCACTGAAGCTTTCTTT. Translated: CASSSTHPGSTEAFF.

This clonotype was counted only a few times. V is TRBV20-1 and J is TRBJ2-5; 7 bases fit TRBD1. The CDR3 is 15 residues long. Germline loops: CDR1 DFQATT, CDR2 SNEGSKA (reference sequence). Trimming at V came to 6 bases and at J to 1 base, leaving 11 bases not matched to a gene. The CDR3 reads CSADNRGNLQETQYF. The CDR3 coding sequence is TGCAGTGCAGACAACAGGGGAAACCTCCAAGAGACCCAGTACTTC.

The table lists this clonotype with a few counts. The genes are TRBV7-9 and TRBJ2-5; the D is unclear. V dropped 2 bases and J dropped 4 bases, with 20 bases sitting between them. This CDR3 spans 17 amino acids. Looked up from germline, CDR1 is SEHNR and CDR2 is FQNEAQ (reference sequence). The CDR3 sequence: CASSLFYLDSTLETQYF. As DNA, the CDR3 is TGTGCCAGCAGCTTATTTTACCTGGATAGTACATTAGAGACCCAGTACTTC.

J is TRBJ2-7 and V is TRBV27, with D possibly matching TRBD1 (6 bases). Germline CDR1 and CDR2: MNHEY and SMNVEV (reference sequence). CDR3 length equals 15 residues. V was shortened by 5 bases and J by 2 bases, with 16 bases between the two germline ends. Here the CDR3 DNA reads TGTGCCAGCAGTCGGACAGAAATGGTGCCCTACGAGCAGTACTTC. Encoded protein: CASSRTEMVPYEQYF.

This CDR3 is CASSQDTTNYEQYF. The CDR3 DNA follows: TGTGCCAGCAGCCAAGATACCACCAACTACGAGCAGTACTTC. The V call is TRBV3-1, the J call TRBJ2-7; D is undetermined. Germline V CDR1 and CDR2: LGHDT, YNNKEL (reference sequence). The CDR3 spans 14 residues. V lost 0 bases, J lost 3 bases, and 9 bases lay in between.

V and J are TRBV20-1 and TRBJ2-7; 7 nucleotides match TRBD1. The CDR3 runs 13 residues. The V gene's germline CDR1 is DFQATT and CDR2 SNEGSKA (reference sequence). Unmatched junction bases numbered 8, after V lost 5 bases and J lost 4 bases. CDR3 sequence reads: CSAGSGQRYEQYF. CDR3 DNA: TGCAGTGCTGGCTCGGGACAGAGATACGAGCAGTACTTC.

This clonotype was detected ten times or more. The chain employs TRBV4-1 and TRBJ2-7; 11 bases map to TRBD1. J gave up 3 bases and V 0 bases, and 4 bases lay outside the gene matches. Per the germline V gene, CDR1 is MGHRA and CDR2 is YSYEKL. The CDR3 has 16 residues. The CDR3 sequence is CASSQDLGQGVYEQYF. The CDR3 nucleotides are TGCGCCAGCAGCCAAGATCTGGGACAGGGGGTCTACGAGCAGTACTTC.

This clonotype was counted only a few times. V and J are TRBV27 and TRBJ2-7; the match to TRBD1 covers 7 bases. This CDR3 is built from 14 residues. Germline V gene lookup returns CDR1 MNHEY and CDR2 SMNVEV (reference sequence). The J segment lost 6 bases and the V segment lost 4 bases, leaving 9 bases of the junction unmatched. The CDR3 spells CASSSPTRGIEQYF. In nucleotides, the CDR3 is TGTGCCAGCAGTTCTCCAACCAGGGGGATCGAGCAGTACTTC.

This clonotype was recorded many times. The gene calls are TRBV20-1 and TRBJ2-3; 7 bases align to TRBD1. The trim removed 4 bases at V and 1 base at J, leaving 11 bases unmatched. This CDR3 is built from 16 residues. CDR1 and CDR2 (germline): DFQATT, SNEGSKA (reference sequence). This chain's CDR3 is CSATTPGGARTDTQYF. The CDR3 region has the DNA TGCAGTGCTACTACCCCAGGGGGAGCTCGCACAGATACGCAGTATTTT.

The table lists this clonotype with a few counts. Written as DNA, the CDR3 is TGTGCCAGCAGTTTCCCCAAAACCGGGACGTCCTGGGCAGAGACCCAGTACTTC. Translating it yields CASSFPKTGTSWAETQYF. V gene TRBV28 combines with J gene TRBJ2-5; D possibly matches TRBD1 or TRBD2 (5 bases each). V lost 3 bases and J lost 4, with 24 bases in between. The CDR3 has 18 amino acids. The germline CDR1 and CDR2 sequences are MDHEN and SYDVKM.

This chain links TRBV5-1 with TRBJ2-3; D might be TRBD1 (6 bases). The CDR3 consists of 16 residues. Germline loops: CDR1 SGHRS, CDR2 YFSETQ. V was shortened by 2 bases and J by 5 bases, with 18 bases between the two germline ends. The CDR3 nucleotides read TGCGCCAGCAGCTTTCAAGGGACATCCATTAGAGATACGCAGTATTTT. This translates into CASSFQGTSIRDTQYF. The full variable domain, completed using reference TRBV5-1 and TRBJ2-3, is KAGVTQTPRYLIKTRGQQVTLSCSPISGHRSVSWYQQTPGQGLQFLFEYFSETQRNKGNFPGRFSGRQFSNSRSEMNVSTLELGDSALYLCASSFQGTSIRDTQYFGPGTRLTVL.

The chain employs TRBV6-6 and TRBJ2-7; 13 nucleotides line up with TRBD2. TRBJ2-5 matches the DNA end more closely, so the J call is doubtful. The CDR3 is 16 amino acids. The germline V gene encodes CDR1 MNHNY and CDR2 SVGAGI (reference sequence). CDR3 region: CASSSSGLAGEETQYF. The CDR3 DNA sequence: TGTGCCAGCAGTTCCTCCGGACTAGCGGGGGAAGAGACCCAGTACTTC.

This clonotype was detected only a few times. The chain links TRBV3-1 to TRBJ2-5; 8 bases are a match to TRBD1. V trimming: 4 bases; J trimming: 4 bases; junction bases outside the gene matches: 8. The CDR3 has 15 residues. Per germline, CDR1 LGHDT and CDR2 YNNKEL (reference sequence). The CDR3, as DNA: TGTGCCAGCAGCCCCCCCAGGGGGCGATCAGAGACCCAGTACTTC. It codes for CASSPPRGRSETQYF.

The rearrangement links TRBV7-8 to TRBJ2-7; 10 bases agree with TRBD1. This CDR3 comprises 16 residues. The J segment lost 1 base and the V segment lost 6 bases, leaving 9 bases of the junction unmatched. Looked up from germline, CDR1 is SGHVS and CDR2 is FQNEAQ. CDR3 in amino acids: CASRHFGQGGSYEQYF. CDR3 sequence (DNA): TGTGCCAGCAGGCATTTTGGACAGGGGGGGTCCTACGAGCAGTACTTC.

The rearrangement uses TRBV28 and TRBJ2-7; TRBD2 is a possible D gene (6 bases). V was clipped by 7 bases and J by 2 bases, with 9 bases between them. Germline values: CDR1 MDHEN, CDR2 SYDVKM. CDR3 size: 12 residues. The CDR3 sequence is CASTAGTYEQYF. The CDR3 nucleotides read TGTGCCAGCACCGCGGGGACCTACGAGCAGTACTTC.

This clonotype appeared many times. One base away lies a much larger clone, so this may be a sequencing read error. The CDR3, as DNA: TGCGCCAGCAGCTTGGATGTCAGGGGTCGTAGCGAGCAGTACTTC. This sequence encodes CASSLDVRGRSEQYF. The chain recombines TRBV5-1 with TRBJ2-7, with D perhaps TRBD1 (6 bases). The CDR3 spans 15 residues. In germline, CDR1 is SGHRS, CDR2 YFSETQ. Trimming removed 0 bases at V and 6 bases at J, with 16 bases between.

Comments on this clonotype: At one end the junction does not follow the germline gene, possibly because of a read error. The chain carries TRBV15 and TRBJ2-2; no reliable D call. Germline V gene sequence: CDR1 LNHNV, CDR2 YYDKDF (reference sequence). The CDR3 runs 16 residues. The CDR3 loop reads CAISREGGTNTGELFF. The CDR3 bases are TGTGCCATCAGCAGAGAAGGCGGAACGAACACCGGGGAGCTGTTTTTT.

The chain couples TRBV4-1 to TRBJ2-3; 11 bases are a match to TRBD2. The CDR3 loop spans 18 amino acids. Germline CDR1 is MGHRA and CDR2 is YSYEKL. V was pared by 3 bases and J by 5 bases, with 13 bases of the junction left unmatched. In DNA, the CDR3 is TGCGCCAGCAGCCAGGCCCGACTAGCGGGACTCTGGGGAGATACGCAGTATTTT. Translation: CASSQARLAGLWGDTQYF.

The chain is built from TRBV27 and TRBJ1-6; TRBD1 is a possible D gene (5 bases). V dropped 11 bases and J dropped 0 bases, with 8 bases sitting between them. This CDR3 contains 13 residues. CDR1 is MNHEY, CDR2 SMNVEV, per germline (reference sequence). DNA for the CDR3: TGTGCCGTGGGGACCTCCTATAATTCACCCCTCCACTTT. This translates into CAVGTSYNSPLHF.